This passage covers 7 T cell receptor beta chains from one sample sequenced in a study of Graves' ophthalmopathy and Graves' hyperthyroidism. Amplification from RNA transcripts yielded the TCR beta CDR3 regions. Amplification began with first-round RT-PCR using HTBI primers, then second-round multiplex PCR was performed. TCRdb re-called the multiplex PCR reads through MiXCR, storing one row per CDR3 protein. In the table there are about 740,000 distinct CDR3 sequences, roughly two fifths of which are singletons. Sequences were obtained from peripheral blood. The receptor source for this set is an adult man with Graves' ophthalmopathy.

This clonotype was detected only a few times. The J gene is TRBJ1-2, the V gene TRBV20-1; 9 bases agree with TRBD1. Germline-derived CDR1 and CDR2 are DFQATT and SNEGSKA (reference sequence). The CDR3 extends over 14 amino acids. With 5 bases clipped from V and 5 bases from J, the junction kept 9 bases outside the gene matches. Written as DNA, the CDR3 is TGCAGTGCTGATCCGACCGGGACAGGGTATGGCTACACCTTC. Encoded protein: CSADPTGTGYGYTF.

The chain couples TRBV20-1 to TRBJ2-5; perhaps TRBD1 as D (6 bases). This CDR3 contains 14 residues. Germline lookup yields CDR1 DFQATT and CDR2 SNEGSKA (reference sequence). V was trimmed by 6 bases and J by 2 bases, leaving 16 bases between them. The CDR3 protein is CSAQTGQGQETQYF. The CDR3 DNA reads TGCAGTGCCCAGACGGGGCAGGGGCAAGAGACCCAGTACTTC.

This CDR3 reads CASSYSGGKYGYTF. The CDR3 DNA reads TGTGCCAGCAGTTACTCGGGGGGCAAGTATGGCTACACCTTC. The J gene is TRBJ1-2, the V gene TRBV6-5; weak D call: TRBD1 (6 bases). There are 14 residues in the CDR3. The germline V gene encodes CDR1 MNHEY and CDR2 SVGAGI. Trimming removed 0 bases from V and 5 bases from J, with 10 bases in between.

V and J are TRBV3-1 and TRBJ1-1; 8 bases line up with TRBD1. Germline CDR1 is LGHDT and CDR2 is YNNKEL (reference sequence). V gave up 6 bases and J gave up 2 bases; unmatched junction bases: 8. The CDR3 covers 15 residues. The CDR3 DNA sequence: TGTGCCAGCAGTTGGGACTCAGGGGGCAACACTGAAGCTTTCTTT. The encoded protein is CASSWDSGGNTEAFF.

The chain uses TRBV10-3 and TRBJ2-7, with D uncertain. Germline V gene sequence: CDR1 ENHRY, CDR2 SYGVKD. Trimming pared 2 bases from V and 1 base from J, leaving 12 bases between. The CDR3 loop spans 15 amino acids. CDR3 amino acids: CAISEPLSGSYEQYF. The CDR3 DNA follows: TGTGCCATCAGTGAGCCCCTCTCCGGGTCCTACGAGCAGTACTTC.

This clonotype was counted only a few times. At one end the junction does not follow the germline gene, possibly because of a read error. The rearrangement uses TRBV12-3 or TRBV12-4 and TRBJ1-2; unclear D gene. This CDR3 is built from 13 residues. CDR3 in amino acids: CASNLDAGYGYTF. The CDR3 DNA reads as TGTGCCAGCAATTTAGATGCGGGGTATGGCTACACCTTC.

The chain carries TRBV20-1 and TRBJ1-1; D gene ambiguous. This CDR3 has 12 amino acids. Germline assignment: CDR1 DFQATT and CDR2 SNEGSKA (reference sequence). V dropped 6 bases and J dropped 1 base, with 9 bases sitting between them. The CDR3 reads CSAPMTNTEAFF. The CDR3, as DNA: TGCAGTGCCCCCATGACGAACACTGAAGCTTTCTTT.